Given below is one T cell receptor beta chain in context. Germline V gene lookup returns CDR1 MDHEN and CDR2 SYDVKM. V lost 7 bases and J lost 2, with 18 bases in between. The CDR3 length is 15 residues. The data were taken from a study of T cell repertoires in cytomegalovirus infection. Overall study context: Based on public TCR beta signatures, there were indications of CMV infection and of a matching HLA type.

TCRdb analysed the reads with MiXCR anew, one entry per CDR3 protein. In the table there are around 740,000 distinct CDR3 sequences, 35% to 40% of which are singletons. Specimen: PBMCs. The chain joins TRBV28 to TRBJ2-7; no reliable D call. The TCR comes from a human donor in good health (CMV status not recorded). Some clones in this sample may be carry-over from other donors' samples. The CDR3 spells CASMGSMRSAYEQYF. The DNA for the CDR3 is TGTGCCAGCATGGGTTCTATGCGGAGTGCCTACGAGCAGTACTTC. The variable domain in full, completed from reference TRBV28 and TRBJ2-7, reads DVKVTQSSRYLVKRTGEKVFLECVQDMDHENMFWYRQDPGLGLRLIYFSYDVKMKEKGDIPEGYSVSREKKERFSLILESASTNQTSMYLCASMGSMRSAYEQYFGPGTRLTVT.